A selection of T cell receptor beta chains follows, all from one sample in a study of blood T cell repertoires in COVID-19. Sequencing used immunoSEQ multiplex PCR; TCRdb keeps in-frame clones, though not all of them. The sample shows around 18,000 clones, around three quarters of them seen only once. Sequenced: peripheral blood. These receptor sequences come from a man aged 65 to 79 with COVID-19, enrolled during active disease. Both conserved end residues are part of each CDR3. The D gene is left open where the match is weak. For some rows the clone size is stated as once, few or many, or as a class when expanded; others skip it.

j_gene: TRBJ2-1; abundance: once; d_gene: -; v_gene: TRBV28; CDR3aa: CASGRGVGNEQFF; CDR3nt: TGTGCCAGCGGGAGGGGGGTTGGCAATGAGCAGTTCTTC
j_gene: TRBJ1-1; abundance: -; d_gene: -; v_gene: TRBV19; CDR3aa: CASRSLLAGEAFF; CDR3nt: TGTGCCAGTAGGTCCCTTTTGGCAGGCGAAGCTTTCTTT
j_gene: TRBJ1-5; abundance: -; d_gene: TRBD1; v_gene: TRBV19; CDR3aa: CASPFGTGGDQPQHF; CDR3nt: TGTGCCTCTCCTTTCGGGACAGGGGGGGATCAGCCCCAGCATTTT
j_gene: TRBJ2-7; abundance: -; d_gene: TRBD2; v_gene: TRBV4-1; CDR3aa: CASSQVGRSEQYF; CDR3nt: TGCGCCAGCAGCCAGGTCGGGAGGTCTGAGCAGTACTTC
j_gene: TRBJ2-2; abundance: -; d_gene: TRBD2; v_gene: TRBV5-1; CDR3aa: CASSLPSGRAVTGELFF; CDR3nt: TGCGCCAGCAGCTTGCCTAGCGGGAGGGCCGTCACCGGGGAGCTGTTTTTT
j_gene: TRBJ1-5; abundance: -; d_gene: TRBD1; v_gene: TRBV28; CDR3aa: CASSGGQGHQPQHF; CDR3nt: TGTGCCAGCAGCGGCGGACAGGGTCATCAGCCCCAGCATTTT
j_gene: TRBJ1-2; abundance: -; d_gene: -; v_gene: TRBV6-2/TRBV6-3; CDR3aa: CASSYVGVHGYTF; CDR3nt: TGTGCCAGCAGTTACGTAGGGGTCCATGGCTACACCTTC
j_gene: TRBJ2-4; abundance: -; d_gene: TRBD1; v_gene: TRBV24-1; CDR3aa: CATSDPSDRTRGGKNIQYF; CDR3nt: TGTGCCACCAGTGACCCCTCGGACAGGACCAGAGGGGGCAAAAACATTCAGTACTTC
j_gene: TRBJ1-2; abundance: -; d_gene: TRBD1; v_gene: TRBV3-1/TRBV3-2; CDR3aa: CASSQDNRGRAYGYTF; CDR3nt: TGTGCCAGCAGCCAAGACAACAGGGGGCGGGCCTATGGCTACACCTTC
j_gene: TRBJ1-1; abundance: few; d_gene: -; v_gene: TRBV12-3/TRBV12-4; CDR3aa: CASSRGQTEAFF; CDR3nt: TGTGCCAGCAGCAGGGGTCAGACTGAAGCTTTCTTT
j_gene: TRBJ2-2; abundance: -; d_gene: -; v_gene: TRBV6-5; CDR3aa: CASSTQGTGELFF; CDR3nt: TGTGCCAGCAGCACCCAGGGCACCGGGGAGCTGTTTTTT
j_gene: TRBJ2-3; abundance: -; d_gene: -; v_gene: TRBV24-1; CDR3aa: CATGESTDTQYF; CDR3nt: TGTGCCACCGGGGAGAGCACAGATACGCAGTATTTT
j_gene: TRBJ1-5; abundance: -; d_gene: -; v_gene: TRBV18; CDR3aa: CASSPDSGGNQPQHF; CDR3nt: TGTGCCAGCTCACCGGATTCGGGGGGAAATCAGCCCCAGCATTTT
j_gene: TRBJ1-3; abundance: -; d_gene: -; v_gene: TRBV5-1; CDR3aa: CASSPGRGISGNTIYF; CDR3nt: TGCGCCAGCAGCCCAGGGAGGGGAATCTCTGGAAACACCATATATTTT
j_gene: TRBJ2-1; abundance: -; d_gene: TRBD2; v_gene: TRBV6-5; CDR3aa: CASSYSRLAGGNEQFF; CDR3nt: TGTGCCAGCAGTTACTCGAGGCTAGCGGGGGGGAATGAGCAGTTCTTC
j_gene: TRBJ2-3; abundance: -; d_gene: -; v_gene: TRBV20-1; CDR3aa: CSARVGGTQYF; CDR3nt: TGCAGTGCTAGAGTTGGGGGGACGCAGTATTTT
j_gene: TRBJ1-1; abundance: -; d_gene: TRBD1; v_gene: TRBV20-1; CDR3aa: CSSRGPEAFF; CDR3nt: TGCAGTTCCAGGGGGCCTGAAGCTTTCTTT
j_gene: TRBJ1-2; abundance: -; d_gene: -; v_gene: TRBV5-1; CDR3aa: CASSPYPTSTYGYTF; CDR3nt: TGCGCCAGCAGCCCATACCCAACTTCAACCTATGGCTACACCTTC
j_gene: TRBJ2-7; abundance: -; d_gene: TRBD1; v_gene: TRBV7-3; CDR3aa: CASSLGQGMAYEQYF; CDR3nt: TGTGCCAGCAGCCTCGGACAGGGGATGGCCTACGAGCAGTACTTC
j_gene: TRBJ2-6; abundance: -; d_gene: -; v_gene: TRBV6-4; CDR3aa: CASSEDSSGANVLTF; CDR3nt: TGTGCCAGCAGTGAGGACAGCTCTGGGGCCAACGTCCTGACTTTC
j_gene: TRBJ2-2; abundance: -; d_gene: TRBD2; v_gene: TRBV7-2; CDR3aa: CASPGWGGDNTGELFF; CDR3nt: TGTGCCAGCCCCGGCTGGGGGGGGGATAACACCGGGGAGCTGTTTTTT
j_gene: TRBJ1-1; abundance: -; d_gene: TRBD1; v_gene: TRBV18; CDR3aa: CATKGGVNTEAFF; CDR3nt: TGTGCCACCAAAGGGGGCGTTAACACTGAAGCTTTCTTT
j_gene: TRBJ1-2; abundance: -; d_gene: -; v_gene: TRBV10-1; CDR3aa: CASSEGTHSGYTF; CDR3nt: TGCGCCAGCAGTGAAGGGACACATTCTGGCTACACCTTC
j_gene: TRBJ2-1; abundance: -; d_gene: TRBD2; v_gene: TRBV18; CDR3aa: CASSLGLAGGSYNEQFF; CDR3nt: TGTGCCAGCTCACTGGGATTAGCGGGAGGTTCCTACAATGAGCAGTTCTTC
j_gene: TRBJ1-5; abundance: -; d_gene: -; v_gene: TRBV2; CDR3aa: CASERGSNQPQHF; CDR3nt: TGTGCCAGCGAGCGGGGAAGCAATCAGCCCCAGCATTTT
j_gene: TRBJ1-5; abundance: large; d_gene: -; v_gene: TRBV19; CDR3aa: CASTERISNQPQHF; CDR3nt: TGTGCCAGTACAGAGCGGATTAGCAATCAGCCCCAGCATTTT
j_gene: TRBJ1-1; abundance: -; d_gene: TRBD1; v_gene: TRBV30; CDR3aa: CAWGTGGMNTEAFF; CDR3nt: TGTGCCTGGGGGACAGGTGGGATGAACACTGAAGCTTTCTTT
j_gene: TRBJ1-1; abundance: -; d_gene: -; v_gene: TRBV12-5; CDR3aa: CASGLDRDTEAFF; CDR3nt: TGTGCTAGTGGTTTGGACAGGGACACTGAAGCTTTCTTT
j_gene: TRBJ1-2; abundance: -; d_gene: -; v_gene: TRBV4-2; CDR3aa: CASSQDLRGYGYTF; CDR3nt: TGTGCCAGCAGCCAAGATCTAAGAGGGTATGGCTACACCTTC
j_gene: TRBJ1-4; abundance: -; d_gene: -; v_gene: TRBV21-1; CDR3aa: CASRGEAPEKLFF; CDR3nt: TGTGCCAGCAGAGGGGAGGCCCCTGAAAAACTGTTTTTT
j_gene: TRBJ1-6; abundance: -; d_gene: -; v_gene: TRBV7-3; CDR3aa: CASSLGGGNSPLHF; CDR3nt: TGTGCCAGCAGCTTAGGGGGAGGCAATTCACCCCTCCACTTT
j_gene: TRBJ1-5; abundance: -; d_gene: -; v_gene: TRBV20-1; CDR3aa: CSASFLTEPNQPQHF; CDR3nt: TGCAGTGCTAGTTTTTTGACAGAGCCTAATCAGCCCCAGCATTTT
j_gene: TRBJ1-3; abundance: -; d_gene: TRBD1; v_gene: TRBV4-1; CDR3aa: CASSQARDSSGNTIYF; CDR3nt: TGCGCCAGCAGCCAAGCCCGGGACAGCTCTGGAAACACCATATATTTT
j_gene: TRBJ2-7; abundance: -; d_gene: -; v_gene: TRBV5-3; CDR3aa: CARSFRAPSLEQYF; CDR3nt: TGTGCCAGAAGCTTTCGAGCGCCGAGCCTCGAGCAGTACTTC
j_gene: TRBJ1-1; abundance: -; d_gene: -; v_gene: TRBV3-1/TRBV3-2; CDR3aa: CASSSQGLNTEAFF; CDR3nt: TGTGCCAGCAGTTCTCAGGGATTGAACACTGAAGCTTTCTTT
j_gene: TRBJ1-6; abundance: -; d_gene: TRBD1; v_gene: TRBV5-1; CDR3aa: CASSPGQGGNSPLHF; CDR3nt: TGCGCCAGCAGCCCGGGACAGGGTGGGAATTCACCCCTCCACTTT
j_gene: TRBJ2-2; abundance: once; d_gene: -; v_gene: TRBV19; CDR3aa: CASLRLNTGELFF; CDR3nt: TGTGCCAGTCTACGCCTGAACACCGGGGAGCTGTTTTTT
j_gene: TRBJ2-7; abundance: -; d_gene: TRBD1; v_gene: TRBV5-1; CDR3aa: CASKRGQGADEQYF; CDR3nt: TGCGCCAGCAAAAGAGGACAGGGGGCCGACGAGCAGTACTTC
j_gene: TRBJ2-1; abundance: -; d_gene: -; v_gene: TRBV7-9; CDR3aa: CASSPVVSYNEQFF; CDR3nt: TGTGCCAGCAGCCCAGTCGTATCCTACAATGAGCAGTTCTTC
j_gene: TRBJ1-2; abundance: -; d_gene: TRBD1; v_gene: TRBV2; CDR3aa: CASSEGGQVPWGYGYTF; CDR3nt: TGTGCCAGCAGTGAAGGGGGACAGGTGCCCTGGGGCTATGGCTACACCTTC
j_gene: TRBJ2-1; abundance: -; d_gene: TRBD2; v_gene: TRBV4-2; CDR3aa: CASSQDLRGSSGQFF; CDR3nt: TGTGCCAGCAGCCAAGATTTGCGGGGGAGTTCCGGACAGTTCTTC
j_gene: TRBJ1-5; abundance: -; d_gene: TRBD1; v_gene: TRBV11-2; CDR3aa: CASSLGGTGSQPQHF; CDR3nt: TGTGCCAGCAGCTTAGGGGGGACAGGGTCTCAGCCCCAGCATTTT
j_gene: TRBJ2-2; abundance: -; d_gene: -; v_gene: TRBV21-1; CDR3aa: CASSKAHRGDTGELFF; CDR3nt: TGTGCCAGCAGCAAAGCCCACAGGGGTGACACCGGGGAGCTGTTTTTT
j_gene: TRBJ2-7; abundance: -; d_gene: -; v_gene: TRBV5-1; CDR3aa: CASSISGVASPYYEQYF; CDR3nt: TGCGCCAGCAGCATTTCCGGGGTCGCCTCCCCCTACTACGAGCAGTACTTC
j_gene: TRBJ2-7; abundance: -; d_gene: TRBD1; v_gene: TRBV19; CDR3aa: CAYIPGQGPYEQYF; CDR3nt: TGTGCCTATATACCGGGACAGGGACCATACGAGCAGTACTTC
j_gene: TRBJ1-3; abundance: -; d_gene: -; v_gene: TRBV7-2; CDR3aa: CASSLGSGNTIYF; CDR3nt: TGTGCCAGCAGCTTGGGCTCAGGAAACACCATATATTTT
j_gene: TRBJ2-2; abundance: -; d_gene: -; v_gene: TRBV5-1; CDR3aa: CASRKGETGELFF; CDR3nt: TGCGCCAGCAGGAAAGGGGAAACCGGGGAGCTGTTTTTT
j_gene: TRBJ2-7; abundance: -; d_gene: TRBD1; v_gene: TRBV2; CDR3aa: CASLPTDRGLTYEQYF; CDR3nt: TGTGCCAGCCTACCGACCGACAGGGGGCTTACCTACGAGCAGTACTTC
j_gene: TRBJ2-5; abundance: -; d_gene: TRBD2; v_gene: TRBV7-2; CDR3aa: CASSSASGGKETQYF; CDR3nt: TGTGCCAGCAGCTCCGCAAGCGGGGGAAAAGAGACCCAGTACTTC
j_gene: TRBJ1-1; abundance: -; d_gene: TRBD1; v_gene: TRBV4-1; CDR3aa: CASSHTGVRLRDTEAFF; CDR3nt: TGCGCCAGCAGCCATACAGGGGTTCGTCTTAGGGACACTGAAGCTTTCTTT
j_gene: TRBJ1-6; abundance: -; d_gene: -; v_gene: TRBV6-6; CDR3aa: CASSPGGRRQSYNSPLHF; CDR3nt: TGTGCCAGCAGTCCCGGGGGGAGGCGACAGAGCTATAATTCACCCCTCCACTTT
j_gene: TRBJ2-7; abundance: -; d_gene: -; v_gene: TRBV20-1; CDR3aa: CSASFARAYEQYF; CDR3nt: TGCAGTGCTAGTTTCGCCAGGGCCTACGAGCAGTACTTC
j_gene: TRBJ1-4; abundance: -; d_gene: -; v_gene: TRBV6-6; CDR3aa: CASRQGSTGTNEKLFF; CDR3nt: TGTGCCAGCAGACAGGGTTCAACAGGAACTAATGAAAAACTGTTTTTT
j_gene: TRBJ1-2; abundance: -; d_gene: TRBD1; v_gene: TRBV6-2/TRBV6-3; CDR3aa: CASSRQGGGYTF; CDR3nt: TGTGCCAGCAGTCGACAGGGTGGTGGCTACACCTTC
j_gene: TRBJ2-3; abundance: -; d_gene: TRBD1; v_gene: TRBV7-2; CDR3aa: CASIFDRATDTQYF; CDR3nt: TGTGCCAGCATATTTGACAGGGCCACAGATACGCAGTATTTT
j_gene: TRBJ1-5; abundance: -; d_gene: TRBD1; v_gene: TRBV19; CDR3aa: CASSTQGTQPQHF; CDR3nt: TGTGCCAGTAGTACACAGGGGACTCAGCCCCAGCATTTT
j_gene: TRBJ2-7; abundance: -; d_gene: TRBD2; v_gene: TRBV20-1; CDR3aa: CSATGGGEQYF; CDR3nt: TGCAGTGCCACAGGCGGGGGAGAGCAGTACTTC